The source of this T cell receptor (beta chain) is a study of blood T cell repertoires in COVID-19. The assay was immunoSEQ multiplex PCR, and TCRdb's table has in-frame clones only and misses some. Of some 81,000 clones detected, less than 95% appear once; the ten largest clones hold around 0.97%. After removal of 4 bases from V and 2 bases from J, the junction contained 7 bases not matched to a gene. The germline CDR1 and CDR2 sequences are SGHDN and FVKESK. CDR3 length: 15 residues. Specimen: peripheral blood. The chain recombines TRBV14 with TRBJ2-7; 8 bases are shared with TRBD2. The clonotype originates from a woman aged 50 to 60 in a cohort sampled during active COVID-19. This CDR3 is CASSPGGGRTYEQYF. As DNA, the CDR3 is TGTGCCAGCAGCCCCGGGGGGGGGCGCACCTACGAGCAGTACTTC.